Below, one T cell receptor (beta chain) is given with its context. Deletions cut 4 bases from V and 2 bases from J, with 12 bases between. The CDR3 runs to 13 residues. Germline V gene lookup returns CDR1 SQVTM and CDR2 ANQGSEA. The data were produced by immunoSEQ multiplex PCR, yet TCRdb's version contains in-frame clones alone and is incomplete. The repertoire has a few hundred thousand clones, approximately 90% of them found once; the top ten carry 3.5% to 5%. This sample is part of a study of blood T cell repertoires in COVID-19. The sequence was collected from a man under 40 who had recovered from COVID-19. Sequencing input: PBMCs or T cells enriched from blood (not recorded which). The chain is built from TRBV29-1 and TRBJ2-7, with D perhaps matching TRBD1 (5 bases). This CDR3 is CSVVVQGTYEQYF. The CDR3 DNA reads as TGCAGCGTTGTAGTCCAGGGAACCTACGAGCAGTACTTC.